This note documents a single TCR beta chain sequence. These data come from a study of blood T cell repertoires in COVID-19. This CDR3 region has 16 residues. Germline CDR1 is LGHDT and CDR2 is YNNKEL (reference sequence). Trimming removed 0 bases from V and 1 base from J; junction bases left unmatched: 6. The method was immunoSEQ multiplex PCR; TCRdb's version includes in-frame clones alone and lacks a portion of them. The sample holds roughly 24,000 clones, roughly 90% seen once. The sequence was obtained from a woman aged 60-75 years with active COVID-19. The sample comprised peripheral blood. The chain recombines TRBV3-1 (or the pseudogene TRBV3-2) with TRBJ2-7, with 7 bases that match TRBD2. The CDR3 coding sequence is TGTGCCAGCAGCCAAGATCGACCTAGCGGATCCTACGAGCAGTACTTC. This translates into CASSQDRPSGSYEQYF.